The 24 T cell receptor beta chains in this list originate from one sample, sequenced in a study of CD8 T cells in ankylosing spondylitis. TCRdb used MiXCR to reprocess the 5' RACE reads, holding one entry per CDR3 protein. The table includes roughly 130,000 distinct CDR3 sequences, 6% to 8.5% detected once. Sequencing input: blood, either unsorted or a sorted T cell fraction (not recorded which). These receptor sequences come from a male donor with ankylosing spondylitis or in good health (not recorded which).

The CDR3 DNA reads as TGCGCCAGCAGCCAAGAGTGGTCATCGGATACGCAGTATTTT. This encodes CASSQEWSSDTQYF. This chain joins TRBV4-1 and TRBJ2-3, with D hard to call. CDR3 length equals 14 residues. V lost 0 bases to trimming and J lost 6 bases, with 10 bases between them. Germline values: CDR1 MGHRA, CDR2 YSYEKL.

This clonotype occurred many times. V and J are TRBV5-1 and TRBJ2-3; 9 bases line up with TRBD2. The CDR3 contains 15 residues. Per the germline V gene, CDR1 is SGHRS and CDR2 is YFSETQ. The ends lost 6 bases at V and 0 bases at J; junction bases unmatched: 5. CDR3 bases: TGCGCCAGCACGGATAGCGGGGGTAGCACAGATACGCAGTATTTT. Translated: CASTDSGGSTDTQYF.

This clonotype was recorded at least ten times. The rearrangement joins TRBV6-2 or TRBV6-3 to TRBJ1-1, with D maybe TRBD1 (6 bases). CDR3 size: 14 residues. In germline, CDR1 is MNHEY, CDR2 SVGEGT. V was trimmed by 6 bases and J by 2 bases, leaving 13 bases between them. In DNA form, the CDR3 reads TGTGCCAGCAGACTTAGACAGGCTAACACTGAAGCTTTCTTT. Protein: CASRLRQANTEAFF.

There are many counts of this clonotype. J is TRBJ2-3 and V is TRBV18, with TRBD2 identical over 8 bases. The CDR3 runs 15 residues. CDR1 KGHSH and CDR2 LQKENI come from the germline V gene. The J segment lost 3 bases and the V segment lost 2 bases, leaving 4 bases of the junction unmatched. The CDR3 spells CASSPRLAGTDTQYF. The CDR3 DNA reads TGTGCCAGCTCACCAAGGCTAGCGGGTACAGATACGCAGTATTTT.

This clonotype was detected many times. The J gene is TRBJ2-5, the V gene TRBV12-3 or TRBV12-4; possibly TRBD2 for D (5 bases). The CDR3 covers 14 residues. V lost 6 bases and J lost 5, with 16 bases in between. CDR3 sequence reads: CASSPPLSGETQYF. DNA for the CDR3: TGTGCCAGCAGCCCTCCCCTTTCGGGGGAGACCCAGTACTTC.

This clonotype showed up just a few times. A much larger clone differs from this one at a single base, so this may be a read error. V is TRBV5-1 and J is TRBJ2-1; D might be TRBD1 or TRBD2, each matching 5 bases. The CDR3 covers 15 residues. CDR1 and CDR2 from the germline V gene are SGHRS and YFSETQ. The CDR3 protein is CASSSDSAHGNEQFF. CDR3 DNA: TGCGCCAGCAGCTCCGACAGTGCCCACGGGAATGAACAGTTCTTC.

This clonotype is classed as medium-sized. The chain employs TRBV5-1 and TRBJ2-3, with 8 bases aligning to TRBD1. With V trimmed by 2 bases and J by 4 bases, 6 bases remained unmatched. The V gene's germline CDR1 is SGHRS and CDR2 YFSETQ. CDR3 length: 15 residues. The CDR3 nucleotides read TGCGCCAGCAGCTTAGAGACAGGGGAAGCAGATACGCAGTATTTT. Protein: CASSLETGEADTQYF.

This clonotype was counted only a few times. The chain has TRBV10-3 and TRBJ1-2; 7 nucleotides match TRBD1. Trimming at V came to 7 bases and at J to 2 bases, leaving 4 bases not matched to a gene. CDR1 ENHRY and CDR2 SYGVKD come from the germline V gene. CDR3 length: 13 residues. The CDR3 region is CAITGTDNYGYTF. The CDR3 DNA sequence: TGTGCCATCACGGGGACAGACAACTATGGCTACACCTTC.

This clonotype appeared many times. The rearrangement uses TRBV24-1 and TRBJ2-1, with D perhaps matching TRBD2 (6 bases). Trimming removed 10 bases at V and 2 bases at J, with 14 bases between. The CDR3 is 14 residues long. CDR1 is KGHDR, CDR2 SFDVKD, per germline. CDR3: CATSTGDPYNEQFF. The CDR3, as DNA: TGTGCCACTAGTACGGGAGACCCCTACAATGAGCAGTTCTTC.

Ten or more counts support this clonotype. V is TRBV28 and J is TRBJ2-2; 11 bases align to TRBD1. The germline CDR1 and CDR2 sequences are MDHEN and SYDVKM. The CDR3 consists of 16 residues. J gave up 5 bases and V 5 bases, and 7 bases lay outside the gene matches. CDR3 in amino acids: CASSPGQGALTGELFF. CDR3 coding DNA: TGTGCCAGCAGTCCCGGACAGGGGGCTTTAACCGGGGAGCTGTTTTTT.

This clonotype came up many times. The chain combines TRBV7-9 with TRBJ2-5, with a possible D match to TRBD1 (5 bases). The V and J ends lost 5 bases and 2 bases respectively, with 6 bases between them. The V gene's germline CDR1 is SEHNR and CDR2 FQNEAQ (reference sequence). The CDR3 has 12 residues. CDR3 DNA: TGTGCCAGCAGCAGACAGCAAGAGACCCAGTACTTC. Translating gives CASSRQQETQYF.

This clonotype was seen at least ten times. The CDR3 bases are TGTGCCAGCAGCACTACCGGGACTAGCGGGAGACAGTATTTT. As protein: CASSTTGTSGRQYF. This chain links TRBV7-2 with TRBJ2-3; 14 nucleotides agree with TRBD2. Germline CDR1 and CDR2: SGHTA and FQGNSA. The V segment lost 5 bases and the J segment 12 bases; nucleotides outside the gene matches: 7. CDR3 length: 14 residues.

In this sample, this clonotype turned up a few times. The gene calls are TRBV18 and TRBJ2-3; D remains unclear. Germline V gene data show CDR1 as KGHSH and CDR2 as LQKENI. The V end was cut by 4 bases, the J end by 2 bases, with 16 bases between. This CDR3 has 16 residues. The CDR3 region is CASSRPGTRSTDTQYF. As DNA, the CDR3 is TGTGCCAGCTCACGACCGGGCACCCGGTCCACAGATACGCAGTATTTT.

This clonotype occurred many times. The chain couples TRBV5-1 to TRBJ2-3; D remains ambiguous. Trimming shortened V by 0 bases and J by 1 base, and 12 bases separated the two germline ends. Germline CDR1 SGHRS, CDR2 YFSETQ. CDR3 size: 16 residues. The CDR3 DNA is TGCGCCAGCAGCTTGGACGTACTAACCCGCACAGATACGCAGTATTTT. Translating gives CASSLDVLTRTDTQYF. The variable domain in full, completed from reference TRBV5-1 and TRBJ2-3, reads KAGVTQTPRYLIKTRGQQVTLSCSPISGHRSVSWYQQTPGQGLQFLFEYFSETQRNKGNFPGRFSGRQFSNSRSEMNVSTLELGDSALYLCASSLDVLTRTDTQYFGPGTRLTVL.

This clonotype was counted ten times or more. The chain employs TRBV2 and TRBJ2-1, with D tentatively TRBD2 (6 bases). The CDR3 loop spans 14 amino acids. V lost 6 bases, J lost 10 bases, and 19 bases lay in between. Germline CDR1 SNHLY, CDR2 FYNNEI. DNA of the CDR3: TGTGCCAGCAGGGAGGGATACCCGGAGGGAGAGCAGTTCTTC. Protein product: CASREGYPEGEQFF.

The table lists this clonotype with many counts. V gene TRBV7-9 combines with J gene TRBJ1-1; TRBD1 matches at 8 bases. Losses at the gene ends were 5 bases for V and 3 bases for J; bases not matched to a gene: 8. CDR1 SEHNR and CDR2 FQNEAQ come from the germline V gene (reference sequence). The CDR3 extends over 15 amino acids. CDR3 coding DNA: TGTGCCAGCAGCATCTTACAGGGGGGGGACACTGAAGCTTTCTTT. Encoded protein: CASSILQGGDTEAFF.

As for this clonotype: The junction departs from the called germline gene at one end, perhaps through a read error. J is TRBJ2-4 and V is TRBV5-8; D is possibly TRBD2 (7 bases). CDR1 and CDR2 (germline): SGHTS, YDEGEE. This CDR3 is built from 14 residues. The DNA for the CDR3 is TGTGCCAGCAGCTTGGGTGAGGGGAGGGACATTAAGTACTTC. Protein sequence: CASSLGEGRDIKYF.

The table lists this clonotype with many counts. The chain recombines TRBV5-1 with TRBJ2-3, with D perhaps assigned TRBD1 or TRBD2 (6 bases each). This CDR3 is 15 amino acids long. The V gene lost 4 bases and the J gene lost 0 bases, with 12 bases spanning the gap. The germline V gene encodes CDR1 SGHRS and CDR2 YFSETQ. CDR3: CASSPGATSTDTQYF. The CDR3 nucleotides read TGCGCCAGCAGCCCGGGGGCCACCAGCACAGATACGCAGTATTTT.

This clonotype came up many times. The chain joins TRBV7-3 to TRBJ1-1, with D hard to call. There are 16 residues in the CDR3. CDR1 is SGHTA, CDR2 FQGTGA, per germline. Trimming removed 4 bases from V and 3 bases from J, with 18 bases in between. CDR3 sequence (DNA): TGTGCCAGCAGCTCCATCCGATTAGGTGGGGACACTGAAGCTTTCTTT. Protein product: CASSSIRLGGDTEAFF.

This clonotype was seen at least ten times. This chain connects TRBV19 to TRBJ2-1, with TRBD2 matching over 8 bases. CDR1 and CDR2 (germline): LNHDA, SQIVND (reference sequence). The CDR3 totals 12 residues. The V gene end was trimmed by 7 bases and the J gene end by 15 bases; junction bases not matched to a gene: 11. As DNA, the CDR3 is TGTGCCAGTACCCATAAGCGGGAGAGCATGTTCTTC. Protein product: CASTHKRESMFF.

In its sample, this clonotype was seen many times. The rearrangement uses TRBV6-1 and TRBJ2-1; 8 nucleotides match TRBD1. With 7 bases clipped from V and 1 base from J, the junction kept 3 bases outside the gene matches. CDR1 and CDR2 from the germline V gene are MNHNS and SASEGT. The CDR3 is 14 residues long. The CDR3 sequence: CASTDRGSYNEQFF. The CDR3, as DNA: TGTGCCAGCACAGACAGGGGATCCTACAATGAGCAGTTCTTC.

This clonotype was detected ten times or more. The chain is built from TRBV12-3 or TRBV12-4 and TRBJ2-7; possible D gene TRBD1, 6 bases. This CDR3 comprises 13 residues. Trimming removed 5 bases from V and 6 bases from J, with 14 bases in between. This CDR3 is CASSRLTGSEQYF. In DNA, the CDR3 is TGTGCCAGCAGTCGACTCACAGGGAGCGAGCAGTACTTC.

In its sample, this clonotype was seen many times. The chain couples TRBV7-8 to TRBJ2-2; 7 bases align to TRBD1. V trimming: 0 bases; J trimming: 5 bases; junction bases outside the gene matches: 9. Germline lookup yields CDR1 SGHVS and CDR2 FQNEAQ. CDR3 size: 17 residues. CDR3 region: CASSLAPRQGQTGELFF. The CDR3 nucleotides are TGTGCCAGCAGCTTAGCGCCCAGACAGGGTCAGACCGGGGAGCTGTTTTTT.

This chain joins TRBV7-9 and TRBJ2-7, with D unresolved. There are 13 residues in the CDR3. Germline V gene lookup returns CDR1 SEHNR and CDR2 FQNEAQ (reference sequence). V lost 7 bases to trimming and J lost 4 bases, with 14 bases between them. The CDR3 nucleotides are TGTGCCAGCACCTGGAACAGTGTGTACGAGCAGTACTTC. As protein: CASTWNSVYEQYF.